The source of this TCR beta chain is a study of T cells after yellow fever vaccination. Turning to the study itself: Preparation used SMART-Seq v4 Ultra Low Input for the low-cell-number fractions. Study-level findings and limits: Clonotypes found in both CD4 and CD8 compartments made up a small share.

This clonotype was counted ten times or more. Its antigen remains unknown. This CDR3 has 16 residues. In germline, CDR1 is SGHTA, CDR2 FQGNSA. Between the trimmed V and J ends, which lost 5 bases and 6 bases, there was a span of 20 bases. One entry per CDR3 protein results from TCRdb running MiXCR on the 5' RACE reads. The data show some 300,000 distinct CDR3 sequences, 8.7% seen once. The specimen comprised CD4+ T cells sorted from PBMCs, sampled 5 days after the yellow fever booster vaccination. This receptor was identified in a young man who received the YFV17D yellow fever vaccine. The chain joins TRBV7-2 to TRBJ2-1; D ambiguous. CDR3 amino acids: CASSHRVTDPINEQFF. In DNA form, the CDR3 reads TGTGCCAGCAGCCACCGGGTAACCGATCCCATCAATGAGCAGTTCTTC.